These 13 T cell receptor beta chains were sequenced from one sample in a study of T cells in Graves' hyperthyroidism and ophthalmopathy. Amplification of TCR beta CDR3 regions was performed using RNA transcripts as template. Using the HTBI primer set, a first-round RT-PCR was run on the TCR CDR3. From the multiplex PCR reads, TCRdb called clonotypes with MiXCR, one entry per CDR3 protein. This sample has hundreds of thousands of distinct CDR3 sequences; about a third occur once, and the top ten carry roughly 31%. Input material: blood. The receptor source for this set is a woman aged 40 to 50 with Graves' hyperthyroidism.

V is TRBV5-4 and J is TRBJ2-6; maybe TRBD1 (6 bases). CDR1 and CDR2 (germline): SGHNT, YYREEE (reference sequence). The V end lost 10 bases, the J end lost 4 bases, and 21 bases lay between the germline ends. The CDR3 spans 16 residues. For the CDR3, the DNA is TGTGCCTGGAGTTCGGGACAAGGAGGAGGGGCCAACGTCCTGACTTTC. The encoded protein is CAWSSGQGGGANVLTF. Looking up the rest from reference TRBV5-4 and TRBJ2-6 gives the full variable domain: ETGVTQSPTHLIKTRGQQVTLRCSSQSGHNTVSWYQQALGQGPQFIFQYYREEENGRGNFPPRFSGLQFPNYSSELNVNALELDDSALYLCAWSSGQGGGANVLTFGAGSRLTVL.

The rearrangement joins TRBV19 to TRBJ2-2; D assignment may be TRBD1 or TRBD2 (6 bases each). V was trimmed by 3 bases and J by 6 bases, leaving 8 bases between them. The CDR3 has 13 residues. The V gene's germline CDR1 is LNHDA and CDR2 SQIVND (reference sequence). CDR3 protein: CASSIGGPGELFF. CDR3 DNA: TGTGCCAGTAGTATCGGGGGCCCCGGGGAGCTGTTTTTT. The full variable domain, in which reference TRBV19 and TRBJ2-2 provide the parts outside the CDR3, is DGGITQSPKYLFRKEGQNVTLSCEQNLNHDAMYWYRQDPGQGLRLIYYSQIVNDFQKGDIAEGYSVSREKKESFPLTVTSAQKNPTAFYLCASSIGGPGELFFGEGSRLTVL.

This chain connects TRBV7-9 to TRBJ2-1; 10 nucleotides match TRBD2. Germline V lookup: CDR1 SEHNR, CDR2 FQNEAQ (reference sequence). This CDR3 has 13 amino acids. Germline trimming cut 5 bases from V and 8 bases from J; bases unmatched to any gene: 3. The chain's CDR3 is CASSGAGGDEQFF. CDR3 in DNA: TGTGCCAGCAGCGGAGCGGGAGGGGATGAGCAGTTCTTC.

This clonotype was detected only once. Given a much more abundant clone one base away, this may be a read error. The chain carries TRBV7-2 and TRBJ1-1; D is undetermined. The CDR3 is made up of 12 amino acids. Germline CDR1 SGHTA, CDR2 FQGNSA. The CDR3 DNA is TGTGCCAGCAGCGCGCCGAACACTGAAACTTTCTTT. This sequence encodes CASSAPNTETFF.

V gene TRBV5-1 combines with J gene TRBJ1-1; D remains ambiguous. The CDR3 is 13 amino acids. CDR1 and CDR2 (germline): SGHRS, YFSETQ. V lost 4 bases to trimming and J lost 6 bases, with 13 bases between them. In DNA, the CDR3 is TGCGCCAGCAGCCCAGAGGGTAGGGCTGAAGCTTTCTTT. Amino acid sequence: CASSPEGRAEAFF.

This clonotype came up many times. The CDR3 region has the DNA TGTGCCACCAGCAGAGGGGCAGGGGGCAATCAGCCCCAGCATTTT. This encodes CATSRGAGGNQPQHF. This chain connects TRBV15 to TRBJ1-5; D may be TRBD1 (6 bases). CDR3 length: 15 residues. From germline, CDR1 is LNHNV and CDR2 YYDKDF (reference sequence). V was clipped by 1 base and J by 2 bases, with 9 bases between them.

This clonotype has a handful of counts. The J gene is TRBJ2-7, the V gene TRBV5-1, with D uncertain. This CDR3 has 14 amino acids. The V end was cut by 0 bases, the J end by 5 bases, with 12 bases between. Germline V gives CDR1 SGHRS, CDR2 YFSETQ. CDR3 DNA sequence: TGCGCCAGCAGCTTGGCGACCAGTTTGGACGAGCAGTACTTC. Encoded protein: CASSLATSLDEQYF.

At least ten counts were recorded for this clonotype. V gene TRBV10-3 combines with J gene TRBJ1-2; D is uncertain. Germline values: CDR1 ENHRY, CDR2 SYGVKD. This CDR3 is built from 16 residues. Trimming cost V 6 bases and J 4 bases, with 21 bases left between them. The CDR3 sequence: CAIRRQFLSFGYGYTF. In nucleotides, the CDR3 is TGTGCCATCAGAAGACAATTCTTGTCATTTGGCTATGGCTACACCTTC.

Of note for this clonotype: It is unclear where the CDR3 begins or ends on the DNA, so no DNA is shown, and the CDR3 is as TCRdb lists it. This rearrangement joins TRBV20-1 to TRBJ2-5; the D call TRBD1 from the table was never checked on the DNA. From its first to its last residue, the CDR3 has 18 amino acids. CDR1 and CDR2 (germline): DFQATT, SNEGSKA (reference sequence). The CDR3: CSARDAGGVGQFFGTQYF.

The V call is TRBV5-4, the J call TRBJ1-1; the D is unclear. Trimming cost V 6 bases and J 2 bases, with 8 bases left between them. Germline CDR1 SGHNT, CDR2 YYREEE (reference sequence). This CDR3 has 12 amino acids. The CDR3 protein is CASNTHNTEAFF. The CDR3, as DNA: TGTGCCAGCAACACTCACAACACTGAAGCTTTCTTT.

In its sample, this clonotype was seen many times. The chain employs TRBV2 and TRBJ2-2; unclear D gene. This CDR3 comprises 14 residues. Deletions cut 4 bases from V and 3 bases from J, with 9 bases between. Germline CDR1 SNHLY, CDR2 FYNNEI. In DNA form, the CDR3 reads TGTGCCAGCAGTGCCGTGGGCGACACCGGGGAGCTGTTTTTT. It yields the protein CASSAVGDTGELFF. The whole variable domain, filled in from reference TRBV2 and TRBJ2-2, reads EPEVTQTPSHQVTQMGQEVILRCVPISNHLYFYWYRQILGQKVEFLVSFYNNEISEKSEIFDDQFSVERPDGSNFTLKIRSTKLEDSAMYFCASSAVGDTGELFFGEGSRLTVL.

This clonotype was observed many times. V usage is TRBV5-8 and J usage is TRBJ1-6; a weak D match, TRBD1 (5 bases). CDR3 length: 14 residues. Germline values: CDR1 SGHTS, CDR2 YDEGEE. Trimming cost V 4 bases and J 14 bases, with 19 bases left between them. The CDR3 DNA reads as TGTGCCAGCAGCCCGGGGGGGAACGATCTGGCCCTCCACTTT. Translation: CASSPGGNDLALHF.

This chain links TRBV29-1 with TRBJ1-2; 10 positions match TRBD1. CDR3 length: 13 residues. Germline loops: CDR1 SQVTM, CDR2 ANQGSEA. J lost 3 bases, V lost 8 bases, and 6 bases had no gene match. The chain's CDR3 is CSCRQGAYYGYTF. In DNA form, the CDR3 reads TGCAGCTGCAGACAGGGGGCATACTATGGCTACACCTTC.